Below are 21 T cell receptor beta chains sequenced from a single sample in a study of blood T cell repertoires in COVID-19. TCRdb's table, derived via immunoSEQ multiplex PCR, lists solely in-frame clones and lacks some. The table has roughly 180,000 clones, roughly 84% seen once; the top ten hold about a sixth. The specimen was PBMCs or T cells enriched from blood (not recorded which). The receptors were gathered from a man aged 60 to 75 who had recovered from COVID-19.

The chain uses TRBV20-1 and TRBJ2-1; 8 nucleotides align to TRBD2. Germline assignment: CDR1 DFQATT and CDR2 SNEGSKA (reference sequence). J gave up 9 bases and V 2 bases, and 0 bases lay outside the gene matches. This CDR3 has 11 residues. The CDR3 bases are TGCAGTGCTAGACTAGCGGGTGAGCAGTTCTTC. It specifies CSARLAGEQFF.

V gene TRBV7-2 combines with J gene TRBJ1-5; 8 bases align to TRBD1. The CDR3 covers 14 residues. V lost 2 bases, J lost 5 bases, and 2 bases stayed unmatched. The germline CDR1 and CDR2 sequences are SGHTA and FQGNSA. CDR3 protein: CASSLSTGDQPQHF. CDR3 sequence (DNA): TGTGCCAGCAGCTTATCGACAGGGGATCAGCCCCAGCATTTT.

This clone was seen a handful of times. The CDR3 DNA reads as TGCGCCAGCAGCTTGTCGACAGGGGCCCCGGCTGGAAACACCATATATTTT. It yields the protein CASSLSTGAPAGNTIYF. The rearrangement joins TRBV5-1 to TRBJ1-3, with 8 bases aligning to TRBD1. With V trimmed by 1 base and J by 2 bases, 8 bases remained unmatched. This CDR3 has 17 residues. Germline loops: CDR1 SGHRS, CDR2 YFSETQ. The full variable domain, in which reference TRBV5-1 and TRBJ1-3 provide the parts outside the CDR3, is KAGVTQTPRYLIKTRGQQVTLSCSPISGHRSVSWYQQTPGQGLQFLFEYFSETQRNKGNFPGRFSGRQFSNSRSEMNVSTLELGDSALYLCASSLSTGAPAGNTIYFGEGSWLTVV.

J is TRBJ2-1 and V is TRBV5-6; 7 bases agree with TRBD2. Germline loops: CDR1 SGHDT, CDR2 YYEEEE. This CDR3 is built from 15 residues. J gave up 3 bases and V 5 bases, and 8 bases lay outside the gene matches. CDR3 DNA: TGTGCCAGCAGGGACCCCGGGACTAACTACAATGAGCAGTTCTTC. Translated, it gives CASRDPGTNYNEQFF.

V gene TRBV6-5 combines with J gene TRBJ1-5; weak D call: TRBD1 (5 bases). The CDR3 consists of 13 residues. Germline CDR1 is MNHEY and CDR2 is SVGAGI. Trimming pared 10 bases from V and 3 bases from J, leaving 13 bases between. The CDR3 nucleotides are TGTGCCACCTTGGGGGGACCCAATCAGCCCCAGCATTTT. It codes for CATLGGPNQPQHF.

The gene calls are TRBV7-9 and TRBJ2-1; TRBD1 is a possible D gene (5 bases). V lost 5 bases, J lost 3 bases, and 8 bases lay in between. There are 13 residues in the CDR3. Germline CDR1 and CDR2: SEHNR and FQNEAQ (reference sequence). The CDR3 DNA reads as TGTGCCAGCAGCCGCGACAGCTACAATGAGCAGTTCTTC. It yields the protein CASSRDSYNEQFF.

The chain recombines TRBV5-1 with TRBJ2-7; the D gene is possibly TRBD1 (6 bases). Germline V CDR1 and CDR2: SGHRS, YFSETQ. The V end lost 3 bases, the J end lost 0 bases, and 10 bases lay between the germline ends. The CDR3 contains 14 residues. This chain's CDR3 is CASSSQGSSYEQYF. The CDR3, as DNA: TGCGCCAGCAGCTCTCAGGGGTCCTCCTACGAGCAGTACTTC.

The chain has TRBV23-1 and TRBJ2-5, with 11 bases that match TRBD1. TRBV23-1 is given ORF status, its function remaining uncertain. V shed 8 bases and J 7 bases; nucleotides not matched to a gene: 18. CDR3 size: 17 residues. The CDR3: CASHNLGQGAVGGTQYF. The CDR3 bases are TGCGCCAGCCATAACCTCGGACAGGGGGCCGTCGGCGGGACCCAGTACTTC.

The V and J genes are TRBV11-2 and TRBJ2-2; weak D call: TRBD2 (6 bases). V was pared by 5 bases and J by 5 bases, with 15 bases between. This CDR3 region has 15 residues. The germline V gene encodes CDR1 SGHAT and CDR2 FQNNGV. CDR3 DNA: TGTGCCAGCAGCATTAGCGGCCCGGAGACCGGGGAGCTGTTTTTT. It specifies CASSISGPETGELFF.

The chain is built from TRBV5-1 and TRBJ2-5; possible D gene TRBD1, 6 bases. The CDR3 contains 17 residues. Trimming shortened V by 3 bases and J by 6 bases, and 24 bases separated the two germline ends. Germline CDR1 reads SGHRS; CDR2 reads YFSETQ. Written as DNA, the CDR3 is TGCGCCAGCAGCTCTAACCCCCGTCAGGGGCCCGGGAAGACCCAGTACTTC. The encoded protein is CASSSNPRQGPGKTQYF.

This clone came up a few times. The rearrangement links TRBV2 to TRBJ1-1; 8 bases are shared with TRBD1. The CDR3 sequence is 15 residues long. Germline V gene sequence: CDR1 SNHLY, CDR2 FYNNEI. J lost 5 bases, V lost 6 bases, and 11 bases had no gene match. CDR3 sequence reads: CASRGMTGDETEAFF. In DNA, the CDR3 is TGTGCCAGCAGGGGGATGACAGGGGATGAAACTGAAGCTTTCTTT.

The chain is built from TRBV2 and TRBJ1-5, with unresolved D. V gave up 6 bases and J gave up 7 bases, with 10 bases separating them. The germline gives CDR1 SNHLY, CDR2 FYNNEI. The length of the CDR3 is 12 residues. In DNA form, the CDR3 reads TGTGCCAGCAGACGCGCGGGGCAGCCCCAGCATTTT. Translated: CASRRAGQPQHF.

The chain has TRBV25-1 and TRBJ1-6; 9 bases map to TRBD1. This CDR3 is built from 14 residues. J lost 8 bases, V lost 7 bases, and 6 bases had no gene match. Germline V gene data show CDR1 as MGHDK and CDR2 as SYGVNS. CDR3 protein: CASNDGQGYSPLHF. The CDR3 bases are TGTGCCAGCAACGATGGACAGGGGTATTCACCCCTCCACTTT.

This clone was seen only once. CDR3 in DNA: TGTGCCAGCAATACACAGGGTAGGGTCACTGAAGCTTTCTTT. As protein: CASNTQGRVTEAFF. This chain uses TRBV6-5 with TRBJ1-1; D perhaps matches TRBD1 (6 bases). Germline loops: CDR1 MNHEY, CDR2 SVGAGI. The CDR3 consists of 14 residues. With 7 bases removed from V and 4 bases from J, the gap between germline ends came to 16 bases.

This chain uses TRBV11-2 with TRBJ2-3; D is perhaps TRBD1 (6 bases). This CDR3 has 15 residues. V was pared by 8 bases and J by 3 bases, with 18 bases between. Germline V gene lookup returns CDR1 SGHAT and CDR2 FQNNGV. Here the CDR3 reads CASRTQGRRTDTQYF. The CDR3 DNA follows: TGTGCCAGCCGCACGCAGGGGCGCAGGACAGATACGCAGTATTTT.

The chain couples TRBV7-9 to TRBJ2-1, with TRBD2 matching 10 bases. The CDR3 contains 14 residues. The V and J ends lost 3 bases and 9 bases, in that order; junction bases with no gene match: 5. The V gene's germline CDR1 is SEHNR and CDR2 FQNEAQ (reference sequence). The CDR3 sequence is CASSFTSGMSEQFF. In nucleotides, the CDR3 is TGTGCCAGCAGCTTTACTAGCGGGATGAGTGAGCAGTTCTTC.

V gene TRBV7-2 combines with J gene TRBJ2-5; 10 nucleotides match TRBD2. V dropped 5 bases and J dropped 4; count of bases not matched to a gene: 10. CDR3 size: 16 residues. CDR1 and CDR2 from the germline V gene are SGHTA and FQGNSA. The CDR3 here is CASSLSGLAMVETQYF. CDR3 coding DNA: TGTGCCAGCAGCCTATCGGGACTAGCGATGGTAGAGACCCAGTACTTC.

V usage is TRBV7-3 and J usage is TRBJ2-7, with TRBD1 matching 7 bases. CDR1 and CDR2 from the germline V gene are SGHTA and FQGTGA. The V gene end was trimmed by 5 bases and the J gene end by 3 bases; junction bases not matched to a gene: 10. The CDR3 runs 15 residues. The CDR3 sequence is CASSQNRGQNYEQYF. DNA for the CDR3: TGTGCCAGCAGCCAAAACAGGGGACAGAACTACGAGCAGTACTTC. The whole variable domain, remainder taken from reference TRBV7-3 and TRBJ2-7, is GAGVSQTPSNKVTEKGKYVELRCDPISGHTALYWYRQSLGQGPEFLIYFQGTGAADDSGLPNDRFFAVRPEGSVSTLKIQRTERGDSAVYLCASSQNRGQNYEQYFGPGTRLTVT.

This chain connects TRBV11-2 to TRBJ2-1; TRBD1 matches at 9 bases. This CDR3 is built from 17 residues. The V and J ends lost 1 base and 4 bases, in that order; junction bases with no gene match: 8. Per germline, CDR1 SGHAT and CDR2 FQNNGV. The CDR3 nucleotides are TGTGCCAGCAGCTTAGTAGCGCTGGGACAGGGATACAATGAGCAGTTCTTC. Its translation: CASSLVALGQGYNEQFF.

V gene TRBV6-2 or TRBV6-3 combines with J gene TRBJ2-4; TRBD1 matches 8 bases. This CDR3 contains 16 residues. J gave up 2 bases and V 6 bases, and 9 bases lay outside the gene matches. Germline CDR1 and CDR2: MNHEY and SVGEGT. The CDR3 region is CASSPRTGLTKNIQYF. The CDR3 coding sequence is TGTGCCAGCAGCCCTAGGACAGGGCTAACCAAAAACATTCAGTACTTC.

This chain links TRBV6-5 with TRBJ1-2; D may be TRBD1 (5 bases). In germline, CDR1 is MNHEY, CDR2 SVGAGI. The CDR3 sequence is 15 residues long. V was clipped by 0 bases and J by 8 bases, with 16 bases between them. The CDR3 DNA sequence: TGTGCCAGCAGTTACTCGAGTCCGGGACTACGCGGCTACACCTTC. Translation: CASSYSSPGLRGYTF.